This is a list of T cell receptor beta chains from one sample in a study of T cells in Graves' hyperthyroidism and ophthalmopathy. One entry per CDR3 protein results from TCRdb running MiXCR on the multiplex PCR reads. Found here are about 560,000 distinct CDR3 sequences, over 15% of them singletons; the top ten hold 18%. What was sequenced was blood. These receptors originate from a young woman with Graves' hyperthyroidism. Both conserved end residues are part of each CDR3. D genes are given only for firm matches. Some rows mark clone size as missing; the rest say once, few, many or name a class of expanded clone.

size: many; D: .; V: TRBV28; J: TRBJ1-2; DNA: TGTGCCAGCAGTTTACGACAGGACAGTCTCTATGGCTACACCTTC; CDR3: CASSLRQDSLYGYTF
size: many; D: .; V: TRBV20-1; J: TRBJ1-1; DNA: TGCAGTGCTAGTTTCATGCAGAACACTGAAGCTTTCTTT; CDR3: CSASFMQNTEAFF
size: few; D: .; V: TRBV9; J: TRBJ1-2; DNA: TGTGCCAGCAGCGCCACAGCCTATGGCTACACCTTC; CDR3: CASSATAYGYTF
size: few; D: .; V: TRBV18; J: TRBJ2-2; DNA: TGTGCCAGCTCACCGAAGGACACTCGGGGCACCGGGGAGCTGTTTTTT; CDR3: CASSPKDTRGTGELFF
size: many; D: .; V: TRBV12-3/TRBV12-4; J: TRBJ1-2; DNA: TGTGCCAGCAGTTTATCCCGCGTCAGGCTCTATGGCTACACCTTC; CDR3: CASSLSRVRLYGYTF
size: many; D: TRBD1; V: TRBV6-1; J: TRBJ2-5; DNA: TGTGCCAGCAGTGATGGGACAGTCACCGAGACCCAGTACTTC; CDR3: CASSDGTVTETQYF
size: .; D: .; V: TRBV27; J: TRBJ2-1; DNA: TGTGCCAGCAGCTCTCCGTTTTTAGGGGTGAATGAGCAGTTCTTC; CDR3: CASSSPFLGVNEQFF
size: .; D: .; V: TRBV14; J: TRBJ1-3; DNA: TGTGCCAGCAGCCAACGACCGGGGTGGGGAAACACCATATATTTT; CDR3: CASSQRPGWGNTIYF
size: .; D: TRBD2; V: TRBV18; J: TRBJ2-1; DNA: TGTGCCAGCTCACCACCGATGGGACTAGCGGCCAATGAGCAGTTCTTC; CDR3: CASSPPMGLAANEQFF
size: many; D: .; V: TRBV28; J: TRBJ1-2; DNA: TGTGCCAGCATGGCGGGACCGTCGGCTAACTATGGCTACACCTTC; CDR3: CASMAGPSANYGYTF
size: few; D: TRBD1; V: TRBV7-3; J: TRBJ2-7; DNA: TGTGCCAGCAGCTTTTCTACAGGGGATTACGAGCAGTACTTC; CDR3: CASSFSTGDYEQYF
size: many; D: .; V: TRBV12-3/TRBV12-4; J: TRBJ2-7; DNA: TGTGCCAGCAGTCCTGCAGGGGTCTACGAGCAGTACTTC; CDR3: CASSPAGVYEQYF
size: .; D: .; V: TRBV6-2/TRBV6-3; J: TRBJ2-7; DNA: TGTGCCAGCGCCACAGGGATCTACGAGCAGTACTTC; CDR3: CASATGIYEQYF
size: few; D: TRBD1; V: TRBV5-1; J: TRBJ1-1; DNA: TGCGCCAGCAGCTCCCGGACAGGCCTCATGAACACTGAAGCTTTCTTT; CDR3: CASSSRTGLMNTEAFF
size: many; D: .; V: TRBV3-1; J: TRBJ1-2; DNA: TGTGCCAGTACGGAGGGACGGTCCTATGGCTACACCTTC; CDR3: CASTEGRSYGYTF
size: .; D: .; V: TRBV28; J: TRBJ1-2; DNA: TGTGCCAGCAGTCGACACCTCGCTGGCTACACCTTC; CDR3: CASSRHLAGYTF
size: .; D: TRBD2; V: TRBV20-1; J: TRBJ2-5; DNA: TGCAGTGCTAGAAGCGGACTAGCGGGAGGGCCAGGAGGCGCAGAGACCCAGTACTTC; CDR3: CSARSGLAGGPGGAETQYF
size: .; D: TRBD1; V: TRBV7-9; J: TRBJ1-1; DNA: TGTGCCAGCAGCTCGCCGGGACAGGGCAACTTGATGAACACTGAAGCTTTCTTT; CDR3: CASSSPGQGNLMNTEAFF
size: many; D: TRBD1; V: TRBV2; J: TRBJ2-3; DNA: TGTGCCAGCAGACCGACAGGGGGAGGCACAGATACGCAGTATTTT; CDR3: CASRPTGGGTDTQYF
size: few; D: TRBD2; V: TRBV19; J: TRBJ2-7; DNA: TGTGCCAGTAAGGCGTCTAGCGGGGCCTACGAGCAGTACTTC; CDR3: CASKASSGAYEQYF
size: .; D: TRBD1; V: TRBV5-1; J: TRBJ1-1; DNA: TGCGCCAGCAGCTATGGGACAGCCACAGAAGCTTTCTTT; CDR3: CASSYGTATEAFF
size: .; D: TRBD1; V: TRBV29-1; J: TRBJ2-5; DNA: TGCAGCGTTATTAGGGACAGGGGAGAGACCCAGTACTTC; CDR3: CSVIRDRGETQYF
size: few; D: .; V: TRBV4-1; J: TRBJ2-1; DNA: TGCGCCAGCAGCCAAAATCCATACAATGAGCAGTTCTTC; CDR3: CASSQNPYNEQFF
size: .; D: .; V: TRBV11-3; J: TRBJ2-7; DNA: TGTGCCAGCAGCTTACGGGGGACCTTCAGCTCCTACGAGCAGTACTTC; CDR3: CASSLRGTFSSYEQYF
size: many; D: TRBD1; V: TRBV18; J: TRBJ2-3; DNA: TGTGCCAGCTCACCACTCGGGACAGTCACAGATACGCAGTATTTT; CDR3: CASSPLGTVTDTQYF
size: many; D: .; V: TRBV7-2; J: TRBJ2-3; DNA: TGTGCCAGCAGCGCCCCTAGGCTATCTGGCACAGATACGCAGTATTTT; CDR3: CASSAPRLSGTDTQYF
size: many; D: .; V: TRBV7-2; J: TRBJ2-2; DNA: TGTGCCAGCAGCTTAGGTGGTAGCGGGAACACCGGGGAGCTGTTTTTT; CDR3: CASSLGGSGNTGELFF
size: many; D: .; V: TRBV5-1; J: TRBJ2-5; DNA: TGCGCCAGCAGCATAACAGGGACGGGGGAGACCCAGTACTTC; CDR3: CASSITGTGETQYF
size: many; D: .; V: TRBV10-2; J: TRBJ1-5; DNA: TGCGCCAGCAGTCCGGCATTGGGCAATCAGCCCCAGCATTTT; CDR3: CASSPALGNQPQHF
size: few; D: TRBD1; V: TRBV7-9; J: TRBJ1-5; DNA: TGTGCCAGCAGCGGAGACGGGGGACAGAGCAATCAGCCCCAGCATTTT; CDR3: CASSGDGGQSNQPQHF
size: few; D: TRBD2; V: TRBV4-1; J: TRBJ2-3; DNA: TGCGCCAGCAGCCAAGCCGGGACTAGCGTCGCAGATACGCAGTATTTT; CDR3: CASSQAGTSVADTQYF
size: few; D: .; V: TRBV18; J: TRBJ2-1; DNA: TGTGCCAGCTCACCACCGAGCCTAGCCGATGAGCAGTTCTTC; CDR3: CASSPPSLADEQFF
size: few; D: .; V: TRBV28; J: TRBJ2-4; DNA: TGTGCCAGCGGTGAAGACAGAGCCAAAAACATTCAGTACTTC; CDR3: CASGEDRAKNIQYF
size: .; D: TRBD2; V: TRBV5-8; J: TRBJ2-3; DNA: TGTGCCAGCAGCTTGGTGGGGACTATAGTTGATACGCAGTATTTT; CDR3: CASSLVGTIVDTQYF
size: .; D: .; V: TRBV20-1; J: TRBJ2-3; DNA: TGCAGTGCTAGTTCGTCTTCGGATACGCAGTATTTT; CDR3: CSASSSSDTQYF
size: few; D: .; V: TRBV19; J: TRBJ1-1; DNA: TGTGCCAGTAGTAGGGACCCGGAGAACACTGAAGCTTTCTTT; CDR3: CASSRDPENTEAFF
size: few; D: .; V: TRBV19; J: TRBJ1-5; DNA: TGTGCCAGTAGTATAGGCGGTAACCTCAATCAGCCCCAGCATTTT; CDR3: CASSIGGNLNQPQHF
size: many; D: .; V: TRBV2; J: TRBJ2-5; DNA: TGTGCCAGCAGTAGGGAGACCGGGACCCAGTACTTC; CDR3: CASSRETGTQYF
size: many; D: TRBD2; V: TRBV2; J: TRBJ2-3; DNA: TGTGCCAGCAGTGATCCTAGCGGGCCCAGAGTGTCTAGCACAGATACGCAGTATTTT; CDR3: CASSDPSGPRVSSTDTQYF
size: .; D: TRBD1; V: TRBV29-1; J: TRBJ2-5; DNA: TGCAGCGTCCGAATAAGGACAGGGGGCTGGGAGACCCAGTACTTC; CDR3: CSVRIRTGGWETQYF
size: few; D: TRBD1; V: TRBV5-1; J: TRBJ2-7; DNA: TGCGCCAGCAGCTCTTCGGACAGGGTACTGGACGAGCAGTACTTC; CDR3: CASSSSDRVLDEQYF
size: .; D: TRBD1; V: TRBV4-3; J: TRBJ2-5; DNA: TGCGCCAGCAGCCAAGATGTGGGACAGGGGAGGACCCAGTACTTC; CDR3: CASSQDVGQGRTQYF